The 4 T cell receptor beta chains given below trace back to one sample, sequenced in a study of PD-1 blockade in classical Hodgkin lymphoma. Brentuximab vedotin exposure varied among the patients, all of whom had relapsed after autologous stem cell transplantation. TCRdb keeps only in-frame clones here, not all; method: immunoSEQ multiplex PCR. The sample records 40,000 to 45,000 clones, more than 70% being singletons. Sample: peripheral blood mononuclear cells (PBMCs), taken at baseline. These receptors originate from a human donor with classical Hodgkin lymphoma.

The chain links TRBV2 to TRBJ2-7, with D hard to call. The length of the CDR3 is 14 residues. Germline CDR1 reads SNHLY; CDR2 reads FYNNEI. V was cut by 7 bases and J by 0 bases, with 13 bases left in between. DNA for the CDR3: TGTGCCAGCATCGAAGACGTGAGCTCCTACGAGCAGTACTTC. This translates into CASIEDVSSYEQYF.

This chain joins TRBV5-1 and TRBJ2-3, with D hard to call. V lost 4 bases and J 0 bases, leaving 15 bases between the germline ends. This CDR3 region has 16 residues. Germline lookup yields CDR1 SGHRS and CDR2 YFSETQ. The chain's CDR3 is CASSPRWTASTDTQYF. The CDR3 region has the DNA TGCGCCAGCAGCCCCCGGTGGACGGCTAGCACAGATACGCAGTATTTT.

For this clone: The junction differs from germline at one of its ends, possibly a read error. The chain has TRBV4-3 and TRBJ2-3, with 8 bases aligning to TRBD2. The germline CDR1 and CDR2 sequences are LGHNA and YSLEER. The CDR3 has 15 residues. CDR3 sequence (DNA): TGCGCCAGCAGCCCCCGCGCGGGGGGCACGGATACGCAGTATTTT. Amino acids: CASSPRAGGTDTQYF.

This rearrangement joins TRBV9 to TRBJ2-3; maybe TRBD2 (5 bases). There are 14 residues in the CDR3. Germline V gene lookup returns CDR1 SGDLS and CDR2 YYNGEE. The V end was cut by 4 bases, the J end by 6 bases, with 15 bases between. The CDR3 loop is CASSSRALWDTQYF. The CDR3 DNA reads TGTGCCAGCAGCTCGCGGGCCCTCTGGGATACGCAGTATTTT.